The rows below give T cell receptor beta chains drawn from one sample of a study of blood T cell repertoires in COVID-19. The table came from immunoSEQ multiplex PCR; TCRdb's copy has only in-frame clones and leaves some out. Of about 140,000 clones in the sample, nearly 80% were seen once. Sequencing was performed on PBMCs or T cells enriched from blood (not recorded which). These receptors all stem from a woman in her fifties or sixties who had recovered from COVID-19. The CDR3 runs from the conserved cysteine through the conserved F or W. D genes are given only for firm matches. Clone size is shown for a subset of rows, as once, few, many or a class of expanded clone.

clone size,J gene,D gene,V gene,CDR3 DNA,CDR3 protein
.,TRBJ2-3,.,TRBV6-5,TGTGCCAGCAGTTATCGGCGGAGCACAGATACGCAGTATTTT,CASSYRRSTDTQYF
once,TRBJ2-3,.,TRBV6-5,TGTGCCAGCAGTTACTCCGGACAGCGCACAGATACGCAGTATTTT,CASSYSGQRTDTQYF
once,TRBJ2-1,TRBD2,TRBV7-9,TGTGCCAGCAGCTTAGCCGCTAGCGGCCTCGGTGAGCAGTTCTTC,CASSLAASGLGEQFF
.,TRBJ2-1,.,TRBV6-1,TGTGCCAGCAGTGAAGCGCTTCTAAGGGGGGGGCCCCAGTTCTTC,CASSEALLRGGPQFF
.,TRBJ2-3,TRBD2,TRBV2,TGTGCCAGCAGTGGGGGGACTAGCGGGTCGATAGATACGCAGTATTTT,CASSGGTSGSIDTQYF
.,TRBJ1-5,.,TRBV6-5,TGTGCCAGCAGCCCCCTCGGGGGTCCCAATCAGCCCCAGCATTTT,CASSPLGGPNQPQHF
.,TRBJ2-7,TRBD1,TRBV11-2,TGTGCCAGCAGCTTAGATTCTTGGACAGGGAACGAGCAGTACTTC,CASSLDSWTGNEQYF
.,TRBJ1-5,TRBD1,TRBV6-5,TGTGCCAGCAGGCCGGACAGGGGGTACAATCAGCCCCAGCATTTT,CASRPDRGYNQPQHF
once,TRBJ1-6,.,TRBV14,TGTGCCAGCAGCCAAGGGACATTCTCGTCCTATAATTCACCCCTCCACTTT,CASSQGTFSSYNSPLHF
.,TRBJ2-3,.,TRBV28,TGTGCCAGCAGTTTACTTGCGGGGAGCACAGATACGCAGTATTTT,CASSLLAGSTDTQYF
.,TRBJ2-1,.,TRBV12-3/TRBV12-4,TGTGCCAGCGCAGGAGGTACAGAGCAGTTCTTC,CASAGGTEQFF
once,TRBJ2-5,TRBD1,TRBV7-8,TGTGCCAGCAGCTCGCGGACAGGGGGCATGAAGACCCAGTACTTC,CASSSRTGGMKTQYF
.,TRBJ2-7,.,TRBV6-5,TGTGCCAGCAGTCCGGGACTGAATTACGAGCAGTACTTC,CASSPGLNYEQYF
once,TRBJ2-2,.,TRBV7-9,TGTGCCAGCAGCAAGGAAACGGGACTTCGGAACACCGGGGAGCTGTTTTTT,CASSKETGLRNTGELFF
.,TRBJ1-3,.,TRBV19,TGTGCCAGTAGTATGGAACCGGGACACCTCTCATCTGGAAACACCATATATTTT,CASSMEPGHLSSGNTIYF
.,TRBJ1-2,.,TRBV5-1,TGCGCCAGCAGCTTGGACAGGGACCGGACCTCGGGCTACACCTTC,CASSLDRDRTSGYTF
.,TRBJ2-5,TRBD1,TRBV5-5,TGTGCCAGCAGCTCCCTTACAGGGGGCCTTAAGACCCAGTACTTC,CASSSLTGGLKTQYF
once,TRBJ1-5,.,TRBV6-5,TGTGCCAGCAGATCCCCAGGTTCCAATCAGCCCCAGCATTTT,CASRSPGSNQPQHF
.,TRBJ2-1,.,TRBV7-2,TGTGCCAGCAGCTCGACGGGGGCCTACAATGAGCAGTTCTTC,CASSSTGAYNEQFF
.,TRBJ1-3,.,TRBV11-3,TGTGCCAGCAGGAGCTCTGGAAACACCATATATTTT,CASRSSGNTIYF
.,TRBJ1-1,.,TRBV9,TGTGCCAGCAGCGTAGCGGTGAACACTGAAGCTTTCTTT,CASSVAVNTEAFF
.,TRBJ1-2,TRBD1,TRBV5-6,TGTGCCAGCAGCCCATGGGACAGACTTTCAATGAAAGGCTACACCTTC,CASSPWDRLSMKGYTF
.,TRBJ2-3,TRBD2,TRBV10-2,TGCGCCAGCAGGGGCGGGAGGGCCGTAGATACGCAGTATTTT,CASRGGRAVDTQYF
few,TRBJ2-3,TRBD2,TRBV9,TGTGCCAGCAGCGGCCTAGCGGGAGGTACAGATACGCAGTATTTT,CASSGLAGGTDTQYF
many,TRBJ1-4,.,TRBV5-4,TGTGCCAGCAGCTTGCCAGGCCCTAATGAAAAACTGTTTTTT,CASSLPGPNEKLFF
.,TRBJ1-1,TRBD1,TRBV9,TGTGCCAGCAGCTTCGGACAGGGCTACATGAACACTGAAGCTTTCTTT,CASSFGQGYMNTEAFF
.,TRBJ2-5,.,TRBV19,TGTGCCAGTAGTATAGCTGCAGGGAAATCAGAGACCCAGTACTTC,CASSIAAGKSETQYF
.,TRBJ2-5,TRBD1,TRBV30,TGTGCCTGGAGGGGCGGAGACAGGGGGGAAGAGACCCAGTACTTC,CAWRGGDRGEETQYF
.,TRBJ2-1,TRBD2,TRBV13,TGTGCCAGCAGCGCCGCGACTAGCGGCTCCTACAATGAGCAGTTCTTC,CASSAATSGSYNEQFF
.,TRBJ1-1,TRBD1,TRBV7-9,TGTGCCAGCAGCAGAACAGGGGGGACTGAAGCTTTCTTT,CASSRTGGTEAFF
.,TRBJ2-1,.,TRBV6-5,TGTGCCAGCAGTATGGGCGCAGGGTATTACAATGAGCAGTTCTTC,CASSMGAGYYNEQFF
.,TRBJ2-2,TRBD1,TRBV11-3,TGTGCCAGCAGCCTCGGACAGGCCGTCACCGGGGAGCTGTTTTTT,CASSLGQAVTGELFF
.,TRBJ2-2,.,TRBV2,TGTGCCAGCAGGCTAACAGAATTAAGGAACACCGGGGAGCTGTTTTTT,CASRLTELRNTGELFF
.,TRBJ2-7,.,TRBV7-2,TGTGCCAGCAGCTTCCCCCCGACAGGAACCCTTGGGTACGAGCAGTACTTC,CASSFPPTGTLGYEQYF
few,TRBJ2-1,.,TRBV29-1,TGCAGCGTTGGGCGGGGTAACAATGAGCAGTTCTTC,CSVGRGNNEQFF
.,TRBJ2-7,TRBD2,TRBV30,TGTGCCTGGAATGGGCGGGAGGGCTACGAGCAGTACTTC,CAWNGREGYEQYF
.,TRBJ2-5,TRBD1,TRBV27,TGTGCCAGCAGTCGACAGGGAATGGCACAAGAGACCCAGTACTTC,CASSRQGMAQETQYF
.,TRBJ1-2,.,TRBV28,TGTGCCAGCAGTTTAGACAGGATCGATGGCTACACCTTC,CASSLDRIDGYTF
.,TRBJ1-1,.,TRBV9,TGTGCCAGCAGCGAAACGGGACACATGAACACTGAAGCTTTCTTT,CASSETGHMNTEAFF
.,TRBJ1-6,.,TRBV5-1,TGCGCCAGCAGCTTTGATGTCAGGGGCACCTATAATTCACCCCTCCACTTT,CASSFDVRGTYNSPLHF
.,TRBJ2-3,TRBD1,TRBV10-1,TGCGCCAGCAGTGGGCCGGGACAGGGGGCGAGGGCAGATACGCAGTATTTT,CASSGPGQGARADTQYF
.,TRBJ2-2,.,TRBV19,TGTGCCAGTAGGGCGGGGAGCACCGGGGAGCTGTTTTTT,CASRAGSTGELFF
.,TRBJ2-7,.,TRBV13,TGTGCCAGCAGCCGTGGGACAAGGTCCTACGAGCAGTACTTC,CASSRGTRSYEQYF
.,TRBJ1-1,.,TRBV11-3,TGTGCCAGCAGCCAGACGGGAAACACTGAAGCTTTCTTT,CASSQTGNTEAFF
.,TRBJ1-2,.,TRBV11-2,TGTGCCAGCAGCGCTGGGGGGTCCTATGGCTACACCTTC,CASSAGGSYGYTF
.,TRBJ2-2,.,TRBV4-1,TGCGCCAGCAGCCCCCCCGGCGGGGAGCTGTTTTTT,CASSPPGGELFF
.,TRBJ2-1,TRBD1,TRBV5-4,TGTGCCAGCAGCTCCCGGCAGGGGGCGGGCAATGAGCAGTTCTTC,CASSSRQGAGNEQFF
.,TRBJ2-7,.,TRBV28,TGTGCCAGCTCGCGGGACAGATCCTACGAGCAGTACTTC,CASSRDRSYEQYF
.,TRBJ1-5,.,TRBV6-5,TGTGCCAGCAGTTACTCGTACAGGGCCAATCAGCCCCAGCATTTT,CASSYSYRANQPQHF